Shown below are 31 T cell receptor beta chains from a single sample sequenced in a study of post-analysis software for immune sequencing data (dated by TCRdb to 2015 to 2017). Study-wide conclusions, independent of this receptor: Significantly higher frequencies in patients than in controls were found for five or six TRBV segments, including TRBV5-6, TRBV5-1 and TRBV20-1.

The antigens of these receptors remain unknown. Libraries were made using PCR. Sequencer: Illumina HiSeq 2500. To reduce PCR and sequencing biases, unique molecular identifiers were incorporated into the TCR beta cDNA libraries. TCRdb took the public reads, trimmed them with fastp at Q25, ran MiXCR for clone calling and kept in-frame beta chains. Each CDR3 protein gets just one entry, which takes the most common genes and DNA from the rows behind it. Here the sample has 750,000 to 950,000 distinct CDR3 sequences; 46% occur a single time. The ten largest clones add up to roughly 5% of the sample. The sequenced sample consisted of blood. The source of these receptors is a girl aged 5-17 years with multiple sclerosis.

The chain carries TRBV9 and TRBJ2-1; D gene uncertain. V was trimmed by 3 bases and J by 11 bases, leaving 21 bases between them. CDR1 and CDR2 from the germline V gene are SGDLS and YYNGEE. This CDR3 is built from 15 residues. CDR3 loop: CASSAGPAAVDKQFF. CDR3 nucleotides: TGTGCCAGCAGCGCAGGACCCGCTGCGGTCGATAAGCAGTTCTTC.

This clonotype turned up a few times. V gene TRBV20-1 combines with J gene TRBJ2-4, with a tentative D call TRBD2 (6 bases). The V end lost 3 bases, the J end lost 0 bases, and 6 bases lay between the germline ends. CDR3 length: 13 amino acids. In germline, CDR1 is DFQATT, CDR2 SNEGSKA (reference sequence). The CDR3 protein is CSASGRAKNIQYF. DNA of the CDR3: TGCAGTGCTAGCGGGAGAGCCAAAAACATTCAGTACTTC.

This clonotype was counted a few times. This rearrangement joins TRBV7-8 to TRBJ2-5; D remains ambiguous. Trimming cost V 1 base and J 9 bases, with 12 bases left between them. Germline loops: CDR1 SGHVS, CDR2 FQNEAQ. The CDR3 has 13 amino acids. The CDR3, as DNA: TGTGCCAGCAGCTTAGTAAACCAATGGGCCCAGTACTTC. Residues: CASSLVNQWAQYF.

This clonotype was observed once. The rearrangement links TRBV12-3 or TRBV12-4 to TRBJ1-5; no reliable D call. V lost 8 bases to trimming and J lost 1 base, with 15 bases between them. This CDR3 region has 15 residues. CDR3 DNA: TGTGCCAGCCCGAGGGAAGGGATGAGCAATCAGCCCCAGCATTTT. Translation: CASPREGMSNQPQHF.

The CDR3 region has the DNA TGTGCCAGCAGCTTAGTTAGTCGGGGCGTGCGAACCGAAGCTTTCTTT. Encoded protein: CASSLVSRGVRTEAFF. The chain uses TRBV7-2 and TRBJ1-1; D perhaps matches TRBD1 (5 bases). CDR3 length: 16 amino acids. The V gene lost 1 base and the J gene lost 8 bases, with 20 bases spanning the gap. Per germline, CDR1 SGHTA and CDR2 FQGNSA. Full variable domain (missing parts from reference TRBV7-2 and TRBJ1-1): GAGVSQSPSNKVTEKGKDVELRCDPISGHTALYWYRQSLGQGLEFLIYFQGNSAPDKSGLPSDRFSAERTGGSVSTLTIQRTQQEDSAVYLCASSLVSRGVRTEAFFGQGTRLTVV.

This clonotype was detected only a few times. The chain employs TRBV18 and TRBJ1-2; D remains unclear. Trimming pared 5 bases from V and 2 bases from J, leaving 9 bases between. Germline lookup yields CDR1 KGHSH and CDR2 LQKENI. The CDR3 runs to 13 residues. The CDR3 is CASSGPGNYGYTF. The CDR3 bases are TGTGCCAGCTCAGGGCCCGGGAACTATGGCTACACCTTC.

The CDR3 sequence: CASRGGTANTEAFF. CDR3 nucleotide sequence: TGTGCCAGCAGAGGGGGGACAGCCAACACTGAAGCTTTCTTT. This chain connects TRBV2 to TRBJ1-1; 7 positions match TRBD1. Germline V gene lookup returns CDR1 SNHLY and CDR2 FYNNEI. The CDR3 runs 14 residues. J gave up 2 bases and V 6 bases, and 6 bases lay outside the gene matches.

In DNA form, the CDR3 reads TGTGCCAGCAGCCTCTACCACAGTAATGAGCAGTTCTTC. It encodes CASSLYHSNEQFF. The chain carries TRBV7-3 and TRBJ2-1, with D hard to call. CDR1 SGHTA and CDR2 FQGTGA come from the germline V gene. The CDR3 is made up of 13 amino acids. V gave up 5 bases and J gave up 7 bases, with 12 bases separating them.

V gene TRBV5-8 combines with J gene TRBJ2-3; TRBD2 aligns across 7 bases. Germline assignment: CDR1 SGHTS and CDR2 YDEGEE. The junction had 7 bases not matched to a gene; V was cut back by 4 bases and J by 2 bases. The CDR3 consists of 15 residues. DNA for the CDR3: TGTGCCAGCAGCCAACGACTAGCCCTCACAGATACGCAGTATTTT. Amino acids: CASSQRLALTDTQYF. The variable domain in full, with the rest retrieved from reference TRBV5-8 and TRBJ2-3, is EAGVTQSPTHLIKTRGQQATLRCSPISGHTSVYWYQQALGLGLQFLLWYDEGEERNRGNFPPRFSGRQFPNYSSELNVNALELEDSALYLCASSQRLALTDTQYFGPGTRLTVL.

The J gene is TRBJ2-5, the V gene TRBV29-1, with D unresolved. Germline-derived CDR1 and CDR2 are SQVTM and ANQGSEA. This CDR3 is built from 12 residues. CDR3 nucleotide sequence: TGCACCGTGACGGAGTCCGATGAGACCCAGTACTTC. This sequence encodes CTVTESDETQYF.

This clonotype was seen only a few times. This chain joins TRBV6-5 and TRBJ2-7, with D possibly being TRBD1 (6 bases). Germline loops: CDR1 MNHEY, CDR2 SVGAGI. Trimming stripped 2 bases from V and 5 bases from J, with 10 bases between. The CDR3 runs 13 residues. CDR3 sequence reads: CASSYHHRDEQYF. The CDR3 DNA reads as TGTGCCAGCAGTTACCATCACAGGGACGAGCAGTACTTC.

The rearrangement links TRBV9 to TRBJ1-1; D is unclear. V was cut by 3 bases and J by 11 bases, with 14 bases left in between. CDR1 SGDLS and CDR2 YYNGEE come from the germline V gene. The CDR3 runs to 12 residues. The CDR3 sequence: CASSEMTQAAFF. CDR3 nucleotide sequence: TGTGCCAGCAGCGAGATGACCCAAGCGGCTTTCTTT.

The DNA for the CDR3 is TGTGCCAGCAGCCCGAGACAGGGAACCGTAACCGGGGAGCTGTTTTTT. It codes for CASSPRQGTVTGELFF. The genes are TRBV11-2 and TRBJ2-2; 7 nucleotides match TRBD1. Germline CDR1 is SGHAT and CDR2 is FQNNGV. V lost 5 bases and J lost 5; bases outside the gene matches: 11. The CDR3 sequence is 16 residues long.

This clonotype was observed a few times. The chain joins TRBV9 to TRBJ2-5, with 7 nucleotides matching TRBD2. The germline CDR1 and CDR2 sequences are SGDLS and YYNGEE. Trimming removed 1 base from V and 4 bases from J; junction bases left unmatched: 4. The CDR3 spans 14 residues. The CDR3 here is CASSVTGLGETQYF. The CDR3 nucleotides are TGTGCCAGCAGCGTAACTGGACTAGGAGAGACCCAGTACTTC.

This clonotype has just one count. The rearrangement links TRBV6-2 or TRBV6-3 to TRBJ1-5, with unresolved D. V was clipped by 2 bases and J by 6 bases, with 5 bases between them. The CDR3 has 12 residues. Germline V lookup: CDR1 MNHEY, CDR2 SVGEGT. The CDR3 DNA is TGTGCCAGCAGTTACGGCAGTCAGCCCCAGCATTTT. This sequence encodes CASSYGSQPQHF.

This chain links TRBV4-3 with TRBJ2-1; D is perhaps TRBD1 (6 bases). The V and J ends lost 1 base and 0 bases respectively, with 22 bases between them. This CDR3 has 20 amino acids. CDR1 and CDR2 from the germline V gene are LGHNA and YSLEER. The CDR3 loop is CASSQASIVRADSSYNEQFF. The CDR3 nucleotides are TGCGCCAGCAGCCAAGCTTCTATCGTACGAGCGGACAGCTCCTACAATGAGCAGTTCTTC.

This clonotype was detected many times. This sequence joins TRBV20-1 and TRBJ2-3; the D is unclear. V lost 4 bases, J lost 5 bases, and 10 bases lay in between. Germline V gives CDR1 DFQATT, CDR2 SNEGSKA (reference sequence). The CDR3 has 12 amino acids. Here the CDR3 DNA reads TGCAGTGCTACCCGAAGTGGAGATACGCAGTATTTT. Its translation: CSATRSGDTQYF.

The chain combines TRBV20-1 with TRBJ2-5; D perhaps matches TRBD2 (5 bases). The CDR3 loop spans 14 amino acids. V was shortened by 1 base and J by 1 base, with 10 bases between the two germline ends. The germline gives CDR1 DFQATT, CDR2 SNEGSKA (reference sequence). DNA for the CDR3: TGCAGTGCTAGAGGTCGGACTCCCCAAGAGACCCAGTACTTC. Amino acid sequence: CSARGRTPQETQYF.

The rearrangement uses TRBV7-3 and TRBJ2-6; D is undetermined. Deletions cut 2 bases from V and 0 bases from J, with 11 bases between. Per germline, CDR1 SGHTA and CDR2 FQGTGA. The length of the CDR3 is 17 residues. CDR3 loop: CASSLSGTYSGANVLTF. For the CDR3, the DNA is TGTGCCAGCAGCTTATCCGGCACCTACTCTGGGGCCAACGTCCTGACTTTC.

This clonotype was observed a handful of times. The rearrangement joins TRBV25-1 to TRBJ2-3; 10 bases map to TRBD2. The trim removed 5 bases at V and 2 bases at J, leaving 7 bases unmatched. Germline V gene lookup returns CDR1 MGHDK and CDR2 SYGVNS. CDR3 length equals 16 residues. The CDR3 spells CASSFRTSGDTDTQYF. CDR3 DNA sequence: TGTGCCAGCAGTTTCCGGACTAGCGGAGACACAGATACGCAGTATTTT.

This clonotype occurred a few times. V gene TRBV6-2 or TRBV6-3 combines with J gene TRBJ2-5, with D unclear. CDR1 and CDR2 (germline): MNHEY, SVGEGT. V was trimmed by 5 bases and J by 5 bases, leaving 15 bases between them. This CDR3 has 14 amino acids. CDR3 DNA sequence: TGTGCCAGCAGTCGGAGCTCGCCCCGGGAGACCCAGTACTTC. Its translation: CASSRSSPRETQYF.

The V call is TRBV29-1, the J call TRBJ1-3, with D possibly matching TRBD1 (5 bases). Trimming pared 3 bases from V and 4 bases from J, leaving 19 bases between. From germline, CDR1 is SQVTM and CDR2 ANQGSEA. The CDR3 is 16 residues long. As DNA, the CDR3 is TGCAGCGTTGAGCTCCCTTCCGGGACGGACGGAAACACCATATATTTT. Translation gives CSVELPSGTDGNTIYF. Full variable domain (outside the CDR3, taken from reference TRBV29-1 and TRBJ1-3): SAVISQKPSRDICQRGTSLTIQCQVDSQVTMMFWYRQQPGQSLTLIATANQGSEATYESGFVIDKFPISRPNLTFSTLTVSNMSPEDSSIYLCSVELPSGTDGNTIYFGEGSWLTVV.

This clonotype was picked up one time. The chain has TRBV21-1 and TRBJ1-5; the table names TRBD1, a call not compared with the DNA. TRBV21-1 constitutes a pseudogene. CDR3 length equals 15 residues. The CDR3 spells CASSKQGPLRQPQHF. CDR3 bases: TGTGCCAGCAGCAAACAGGGTCCACTTCGTCAGCCCCAGCATTTT.

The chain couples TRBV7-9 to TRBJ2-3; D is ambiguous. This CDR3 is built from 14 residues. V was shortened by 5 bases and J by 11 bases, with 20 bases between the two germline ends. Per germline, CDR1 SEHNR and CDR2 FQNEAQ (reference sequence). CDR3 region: CASSRVLEPARQYF. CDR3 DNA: TGTGCCAGCAGCCGCGTCCTCGAACCCGCGAGGCAGTATTTT. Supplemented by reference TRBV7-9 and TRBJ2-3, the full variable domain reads DTGVSQNPRHKITKRGQNVTFRCDPISEHNRLYWYRQTLGQGPEFLTYFQNEAQLEKSRLLSDRFSAERPKGSFSTLEIQRTEQGDSAMYLCASSRVLEPARQYFGPGTRLTVL.

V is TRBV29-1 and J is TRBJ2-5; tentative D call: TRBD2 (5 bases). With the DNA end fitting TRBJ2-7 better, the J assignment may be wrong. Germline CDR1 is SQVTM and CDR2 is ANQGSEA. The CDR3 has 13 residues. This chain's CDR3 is CSVEPPGTYEQYF. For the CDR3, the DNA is TGCAGCGTTGAACCCCCGGGGACCTACGAGCAGTACTTC.

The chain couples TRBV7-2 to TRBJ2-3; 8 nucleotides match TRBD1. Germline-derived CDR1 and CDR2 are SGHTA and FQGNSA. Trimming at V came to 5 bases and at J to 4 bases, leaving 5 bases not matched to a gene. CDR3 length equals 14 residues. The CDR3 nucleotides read TGTGCCAGCAGCCTTCAGACAGGGGCAGATACGCAGTATTTT. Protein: CASSLQTGADTQYF.

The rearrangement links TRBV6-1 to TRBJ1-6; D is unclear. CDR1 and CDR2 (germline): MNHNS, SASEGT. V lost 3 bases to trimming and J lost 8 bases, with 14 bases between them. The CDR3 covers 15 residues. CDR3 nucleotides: TGTGCCAGCAGTGACATGACACCCGGCGATTCACCCCTCCACTTT. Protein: CASSDMTPGDSPLHF.

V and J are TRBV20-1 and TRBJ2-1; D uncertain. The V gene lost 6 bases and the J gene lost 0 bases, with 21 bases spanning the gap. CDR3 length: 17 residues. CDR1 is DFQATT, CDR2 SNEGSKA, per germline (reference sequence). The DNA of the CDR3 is TGCAGTGCGCTTGATTCCGACTTGGGTTTCTCCTACAATGAGCAGTTCTTC. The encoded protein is CSALDSDLGFSYNEQFF.

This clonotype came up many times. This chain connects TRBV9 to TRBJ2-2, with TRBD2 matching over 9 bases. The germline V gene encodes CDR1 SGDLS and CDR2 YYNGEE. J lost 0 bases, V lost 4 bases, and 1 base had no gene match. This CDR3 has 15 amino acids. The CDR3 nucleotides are TGTGCCAGCAGCTTAGCGGGAGCGAACACCGGGGAGCTGTTTTTT. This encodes CASSLAGANTGELFF.

CDR3 nucleotide sequence: TGTGCCAGCAGCTTAGGACAGGGCCTCACTCACGAGCAGTACTTC. This sequence encodes CASSLGQGLTHEQYF. The chain uses TRBV13 and TRBJ2-4, with D perhaps matching TRBD1 (6 bases). The end of the DNA aligns better with TRBJ2-7, so the J call may be wrong. The germline CDR1 and CDR2 sequences are PRHDT and FYEKMQ (reference sequence). The CDR3 covers 15 residues.

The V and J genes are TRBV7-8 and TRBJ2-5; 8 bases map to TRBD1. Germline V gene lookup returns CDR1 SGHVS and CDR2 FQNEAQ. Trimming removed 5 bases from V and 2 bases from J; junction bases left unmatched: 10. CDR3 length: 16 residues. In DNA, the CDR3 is TGTGCCAGCAGCACCGGACAGGGATCGGGGCAAGAGACCCAGTACTTC. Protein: CASSTGQGSGQETQYF.